The T cell receptor (beta chain) described here comes from a study of identical twins. Many counts were recorded for this clonotype. CDR1 is SNHLY, CDR2 FYNNEI, per germline. The junction had 3 bases not matched to a gene; V was cut back by 6 bases and J by 6 bases. The CDR3 has 13 amino acids. Each CDR3 protein gets one entry after TCRdb re-called the 5' RACE reads with MiXCR. Seen here are 300,000 to 400,000 distinct CDR3 sequences, 7% to 9.5% observed once, and the top ten hold more than 8%. J is TRBJ2-2 and V is TRBV2; 8 nucleotides line up with TRBD1. The TCR sequence derives from a woman aged 50 to 60 in good health. Sequenced sample: naive T cells sorted from blood. The CDR3: CASRLQGAGELFF. The CDR3 DNA reads TGTGCCAGCAGGCTACAGGGGGCCGGGGAGCTGTTTTTT.